The present TCR beta chain was sequenced within a study of CD8 T cells in ankylosing spondylitis. General study results and limits: Before this, some motif variants had been reported in reactive arthritis synovial fluid and blood. There was reportedly significant enrichment of clones that were disease-linked in matched ankylosing spondylitis synovial fluid. Within ankylosing spondylitis blood, a TCR beta motif made up of eight or nine highly homologous variants appeared to be characteristic. A CD8+ phenotype characterized the disease-linked clones, which were relatively rare in peripheral blood.

Scientists made TCR beta libraries using quantitative 5'-RACE with molecular barcodes. TCRdb passed the 5' RACE reads through MiXCR, listing each CDR3 protein once. The profile covers some 400,000 distinct CDR3 sequences, with about 20% appearing a single time and less than 20% taken by the ten largest. This clonotype was counted many times. Its antigen is not identified. The CDR3 has 14 residues. After removal of 6 bases from V and 5 bases from J, the junction contained 7 bases not matched to a gene. CDR1 is MDHEN and CDR2 is SYDVKM in the germline V gene. The rearrangement joins TRBV28 to TRBJ2-7; 10 bases are shared with TRBD2. Sequencing was done on a sample of blood, either unsorted or a sorted T cell fraction (not recorded which). The receptor comes from a male donor with ankylosing spondylitis. DNA for the CDR3: TGTGCCAGCAGCTCACTAGCGGGAACGAACGAGCAGTACTTC. As protein: CASSSLAGTNEQYF.